The 11 T cell receptor beta chains given below trace back to one sample, sequenced in a study of cytomegalovirus exposure and HLA in healthy donors. Primers: 60 Vbeta forward and 13 Jbeta reverse. Profiled with immunoSEQ multiplex PCR; TCRdb holds only in-frame clones, not every one. The table records over 150,000 clones, more than 70% of them present only once. The sequencing sample was made of PBMCs. The receptors come from a boy under 10 years old in good health and CMV-seronegative.

The V gene is TRBV9, the J gene TRBJ2-7; D is uncertain. The CDR3 runs 16 residues. V lost 0 bases and J lost 1, with 14 bases in between. Germline lookup yields CDR1 SGDLS and CDR2 YYNGEE. The CDR3 protein is CASSVVSASSSYEQYF. CDR3 bases: TGTGCCAGCAGCGTAGTCTCAGCGTCTTCTTCCTACGAGCAGTACTTC.

The DNA of the CDR3 is TGCGCCAGCAGCTTGACTGCTAGCGGGGACACCGGGGAGCTGTTTTTT. Protein product: CASSLTASGDTGELFF. This chain uses TRBV5-1 with TRBJ2-2, with 9 bases aligning to TRBD2. Germline V lookup: CDR1 SGHRS, CDR2 YFSETQ. The CDR3 sequence is 16 residues long. After removal of 1 base from V and 3 bases from J, the junction contained 4 bases not matched to a gene. Full variable domain (outside the CDR3, taken from reference TRBV5-1 and TRBJ2-2): KAGVTQTPRYLIKTRGQQVTLSCSPISGHRSVSWYQQTPGQGLQFLFEYFSETQRNKGNFPGRFSGRQFSNSRSEMNVSTLELGDSALYLCASSLTASGDTGELFFGEGSRLTVL.

The chain employs TRBV11-2 and TRBJ2-7, with D maybe TRBD2 (6 bases). CDR3 size: 12 residues. V was cut by 3 bases and J by 5 bases, with 8 bases left in between. Germline V gene data show CDR1 as SGHAT and CDR2 as FQNNGV. This chain's CDR3 is CASSLEGDEQYF. In nucleotides, the CDR3 is TGTGCCAGCAGCTTGGAGGGAGACGAGCAGTACTTC.

The chain carries TRBV4-1 and TRBJ2-1, with 8 bases aligning to TRBD2. The CDR3 loop spans 16 amino acids. Germline V gene lookup returns CDR1 MGHRA and CDR2 YSYEKL. V was pared by 0 bases and J by 5 bases, with 6 bases of the junction left unmatched. CDR3 loop: CASSQDRSGTNNEQFF. CDR3 coding DNA: TGCGCCAGCAGCCAAGATCGTAGCGGGACCAACAATGAGCAGTTCTTC.

J is TRBJ1-1 and V is TRBV30, with D perhaps TRBD1 (6 bases). Trimming pared 4 bases from V and 1 base from J, leaving 16 bases between. The CDR3 runs to 15 residues. Germline-derived CDR1 and CDR2 are GTSNPN and SVGIG (reference sequence). In DNA, the CDR3 is TGTGCCTGGACCGGAGAGTACAGGGAGAACACTGAAGCTTTCTTT. Translation: CAWTGEYRENTEAFF.

This chain connects TRBV5-1 to TRBJ2-7, with 9 bases aligning to TRBD1. The germline CDR1 and CDR2 sequences are SGHRS and YFSETQ. The CDR3 extends over 16 amino acids. With 3 bases clipped from V and 3 bases from J, the junction kept 10 bases outside the gene matches. CDR3 nucleotides: TGCGCCAGCAGCTCTAGCCTGGGGGACAGGGTCTACGAGCAGTACTTC. Residues: CASSSSLGDRVYEQYF. Combining the CDR3 with reference TRBV5-1 and TRBJ2-7 gives the whole variable domain KAGVTQTPRYLIKTRGQQVTLSCSPISGHRSVSWYQQTPGQGLQFLFEYFSETQRNKGNFPGRFSGRQFSNSRSEMNVSTLELGDSALYLCASSSSLGDRVYEQYFGPGTRLTVT.

The V and J genes are TRBV5-1 and TRBJ2-5, with D tentatively TRBD2 (6 bases). Germline CDR1 SGHRS, CDR2 YFSETQ. The CDR3 length is 14 residues. V was shortened by 5 bases and J by 5 bases, with 16 bases between the two germline ends. The CDR3 DNA reads TGCGCCAGCAGTTTTCGGGAGAAAGGGGAGACCCAGTACTTC. Translation: CASSFREKGETQYF.

In DNA, the CDR3 is TGTGCCAGCAGCCAGGGACAGGGGGGCTCCTACGAGCAGTACTTC. It specifies CASSQGQGGSYEQYF. The J gene is TRBJ2-7, the V gene TRBV7-7; 11 bases fit TRBD1. Germline CDR1 is SSHAT and CDR2 is FNYEAQ (reference sequence). V lost 5 bases to trimming and J lost 0 bases; unmatched junction nucleotides: 3. CDR3 size: 15 residues.

A word on this clone: Because it lacks the conserved phenylalanine or tryptophan at the end, this CDR3 is likely a read error. The limits of the CDR3 on the DNA are not certain, so only TCRdb's listed CDR3 is given. The V gene is TRBV27, the J gene TRBJ2-7; the tabulated D call, TRBD2, remains unverified against the DNA. Including both end residues, the CDR3 is 8 amino acids long. CDR1 is MNHEY and CDR2 is SMNVEV in the germline V gene (reference sequence). The CDR3 region is CASPRGGL.

This rearrangement joins TRBV2 to TRBJ2-5; D is ambiguous. The CDR3 runs to 11 residues. Germline CDR1 reads SNHLY; CDR2 reads FYNNEI. V gave up 7 bases and J gave up 5 bases, with 8 bases separating them. DNA of the CDR3: TGTGCCAGCACCTACGGGGAGACCCAGTACTTC. Encoded protein: CASTYGETQYF.

This clone was counted between two and nine times. This rearrangement joins TRBV2 to TRBJ2-6; no reliable D call. Trimming pared 4 bases from V and 0 bases from J, leaving 4 bases between. The CDR3 is made up of 14 amino acids. The germline CDR1 and CDR2 sequences are SNHLY and FYNNEI. The CDR3 reads CASSASSGANVLTF. The CDR3 nucleotides read TGTGCCAGCAGTGCGTCCTCTGGGGCCAACGTCCTGACTTTC.